This is a list of T cell receptor beta chains from one sample in a study of neoadjuvant nivolumab and ipilimumab in lung cancer. Profiling relied on immunoSEQ multiplex PCR, and the TCRdb table lists in-frame clones only, not all of them. The sample lists over 25,000 clones; around 80% were seen once. Sample: peripheral blood, taken before neoadjuvant nivolumab, alone or with ipilimumab. The source is an adult with non-small cell lung cancer. Each CDR3 is given with its conserved first and last residue. Fields, in order: D gene, J gene, V gene, clone size, CDR3 protein, CDR3 DNA. The D gene is left open where the match is weak. Clone size is given for some rows only: seen once, a few or many times, or a class if the clone is expanded.

d_call: -
j_call: TRBJ1-1
v_call: TRBV13
clone_size: -
cdr3_aa: CASSLEGGRGTFF
cdr3_nt: TGTGCCAGCAGCTTAGAGGGGGGCAGGGGTACTTTCTTT

d_call: TRBD2
j_call: TRBJ2-7
v_call: TRBV4-1
clone_size: medium-sized
cdr3_aa: CASSQQTSGGASSYEQYF
cdr3_nt: TGCGCCAGCAGCCAACAAACTAGCGGGGGTGCCTCCTCCTACGAGCAGTACTTC

d_call: -
j_call: TRBJ2-3
v_call: TRBV4-1
clone_size: -
cdr3_aa: CASSRRGLAGGLTDTQYF
cdr3_nt: TGCGCCAGCAGCAGACGTGGGCTAGCCGGGGGACTTACAGATACGCAGTATTTT

d_call: TRBD1
j_call: TRBJ1-2
v_call: TRBV6-5
clone_size: few
cdr3_aa: CASRNGQGILYGYTF
cdr3_nt: TGTGCCAGCAGAAATGGACAGGGTATACTCTATGGCTACACCTTC

d_call: -
j_call: TRBJ1-1
v_call: TRBV5-1
clone_size: once
cdr3_aa: CATSPVGGMNTEAFF
cdr3_nt: TGCGCCACCTCTCCTGTGGGTGGGATGAACACTGAAGCTTTCTTT

d_call: -
j_call: TRBJ1-5
v_call: TRBV7-2
clone_size: -
cdr3_aa: CASSLVSSQASNQPQHF
cdr3_nt: TGTGCCAGCAGCTTAGTATCGAGTCAGGCAAGCAATCAGCCCCAGCATTTT

d_call: TRBD1
j_call: TRBJ2-1
v_call: TRBV7-2
clone_size: -
cdr3_aa: CASSEPGQGTYNEQFF
cdr3_nt: TGTGCCAGCAGCGAACCGGGACAGGGGACCTACAATGAGCAGTTCTTC

d_call: TRBD1
j_call: TRBJ2-5
v_call: TRBV19
clone_size: -
cdr3_aa: CASSKQGDWETQYF
cdr3_nt: TGTGCCAGTAGCAAACAGGGGGATTGGGAGACCCAGTACTTC

d_call: -
j_call: TRBJ1-5
v_call: TRBV2
clone_size: -
cdr3_aa: CASSVYRLSQPQHF
cdr3_nt: TGTGCCAGCAGTGTTTACCGCTTGAGTCAGCCCCAGCATTTT

d_call: -
j_call: TRBJ2-1
v_call: TRBV5-1
clone_size: -
cdr3_aa: CASSSTLSSYNEQFF
cdr3_nt: TGCGCCAGCAGCTCGACGCTGAGCTCCTACAATGAGCAGTTCTTC

d_call: -
j_call: TRBJ1-6
v_call: TRBV25-1
clone_size: -
cdr3_aa: CASSGGPGSPLHF
cdr3_nt: TGTGCCAGCAGTGGGGGACCGGGTTCACCCCTCCACTTT

d_call: -
j_call: TRBJ2-7
v_call: TRBV6-1
clone_size: -
cdr3_aa: CASSEVEGHDLSEQYF
cdr3_nt: TGTGCCAGCAGTGAAGTGGAGGGGCACGATCTCTCCGAGCAGTACTTC

d_call: -
j_call: TRBJ1-1
v_call: TRBV7-9
clone_size: -
cdr3_aa: CASVARTEAFF
cdr3_nt: TGTGCCAGCGTGGCTCGCACTGAAGCTTTCTTT

d_call: -
j_call: TRBJ2-3
v_call: TRBV18
clone_size: -
cdr3_aa: CASSPPLATDTQYF
cdr3_nt: TGTGCCAGCTCACCACCGTTGGCCACAGATACGCAGTATTTT

d_call: TRBD1
j_call: TRBJ2-2
v_call: TRBV2
clone_size: -
cdr3_aa: CASSVTGWGTGELFF
cdr3_nt: TGTGCCAGCAGCGTGACAGGGTGGGGCACCGGGGAGCTGTTTTTT

d_call: -
j_call: TRBJ1-1
v_call: TRBV2
clone_size: -
cdr3_aa: CASIRGIVETEAFF
cdr3_nt: TGTGCCAGCATAAGGGGAATTGTGGAAACTGAAGCTTTCTTT

d_call: -
j_call: TRBJ1-1
v_call: TRBV6-1
clone_size: -
cdr3_aa: CASSHGQGSTEAFF
cdr3_nt: TGTGCCAGCAGTCACGGGCAGGGGAGTACTGAAGCTTTCTTT

d_call: -
j_call: TRBJ2-3
v_call: TRBV9
clone_size: -
cdr3_aa: CASSVAYTDTQYF
cdr3_nt: TGTGCCAGCAGCGTAGCCTACACAGATACGCAGTATTTT

d_call: TRBD2
j_call: TRBJ2-1
v_call: TRBV4-1
clone_size: -
cdr3_aa: CASSHYFLRPGTSRNEQFF
cdr3_nt: TGCGCCAGCAGCCACTATTTCCTCCGCCCCGGGACTAGTAGGAATGAGCAGTTCTTC

d_call: -
j_call: TRBJ1-6
v_call: TRBV5-6
clone_size: -
cdr3_aa: CASSLIRGRAYNSPLHF
cdr3_nt: TGTGCCAGCAGCTTAATAAGGGGACGGGCCTATAATTCACCCCTCCACTTT

d_call: TRBD2
j_call: TRBJ2-3
v_call: TRBV4-1
clone_size: once
cdr3_aa: CASSPPLADTDTQYF
cdr3_nt: TGCGCCAGCAGCCCCCCCCTAGCGGACACAGATACGCAGTATTTT

d_call: TRBD2
j_call: TRBJ2-5
v_call: TRBV7-6
clone_size: -
cdr3_aa: CASSLPGGRLETQYF
cdr3_nt: TGTGCCAGCAGCCTTCCGGGGGGGAGACTGGAGACCCAGTACTTC

d_call: -
j_call: TRBJ1-3
v_call: TRBV9
clone_size: -
cdr3_aa: CASSSRLGRGSGNTIYF
cdr3_nt: TGTGCCAGCAGCAGTCGCCTGGGGAGGGGATCTGGAAACACCATATATTTT

d_call: -
j_call: TRBJ1-4
v_call: TRBV14
clone_size: -
cdr3_aa: CASSQQNEKLFF
cdr3_nt: TGTGCCAGCAGCCAACAGAATGAAAAACTGTTTTTT

d_call: TRBD1
j_call: TRBJ2-5
v_call: TRBV11-2
clone_size: -
cdr3_aa: CASSLSPGGRETQYF
cdr3_nt: TGTGCCAGCAGCTTATCTCCAGGGGGCCGAGAGACCCAGTACTTC

d_call: TRBD2
j_call: TRBJ2-1
v_call: TRBV7-3
clone_size: once
cdr3_aa: CASSPGGYNEQFF
cdr3_nt: TGTGCCAGCAGCCCGGGGGGGTATAATGAGCAGTTCTTC

d_call: TRBD1
j_call: TRBJ2-7
v_call: TRBV6-1
clone_size: few
cdr3_aa: CASSVKTGGEQYF
cdr3_nt: TGTGCCAGCAGCGTAAAGACAGGGGGCGAGCAGTACTTC

d_call: -
j_call: TRBJ2-2
v_call: TRBV27
clone_size: -
cdr3_aa: CASSPNTGELFF
cdr3_nt: TGTGCCAGCAGTCCTAACACCGGGGAGCTGTTTTTT

d_call: TRBD1
j_call: TRBJ1-2
v_call: TRBV10-3
clone_size: -
cdr3_aa: CAISPGQGYTF
cdr3_nt: TGTGCCATCAGTCCGGGACAGGGCTACACCTTC

d_call: -
j_call: TRBJ1-6
v_call: TRBV4-1
clone_size: -
cdr3_aa: CASSQENGRNSPLHF
cdr3_nt: TGCGCCAGCAGCCAAGAAAATGGTAGAAATTCACCCCTCCACTTT

d_call: -
j_call: TRBJ2-7
v_call: TRBV28
clone_size: few
cdr3_aa: CASSLPRTGRGYEQYF
cdr3_nt: TGTGCCAGCAGTTTACCCCGGACAGGGAGGGGTTACGAGCAGTACTTC

d_call: -
j_call: TRBJ1-6
v_call: TRBV2
clone_size: -
cdr3_aa: CASSDDSPLHF
cdr3_nt: TGTGCCAGCAGTGACGATTCACCCCTCCACTTT

d_call: -
j_call: TRBJ1-1
v_call: TRBV29-1
clone_size: -
cdr3_aa: CSVGARGNTEAFF
cdr3_nt: TGCAGCGTTGGGGCACGAGGGAACACTGAAGCTTTCTTT

d_call: TRBD2
j_call: TRBJ2-3
v_call: TRBV11-2
clone_size: -
cdr3_aa: CASSLDGSGLAGADTQYF
cdr3_nt: TGTGCCAGCAGCTTAGATGGGTCGGGGCTAGCGGGGGCTGATACGCAGTATTTT

d_call: -
j_call: TRBJ1-5
v_call: TRBV7-2
clone_size: -
cdr3_aa: CASSTQSNQPQHF
cdr3_nt: TGTGCCAGCAGCACACAGAGCAATCAGCCCCAGCATTTT

d_call: -
j_call: TRBJ2-5
v_call: TRBV5-1
clone_size: -
cdr3_aa: CASSLNGDSVQETQYF
cdr3_nt: TGCGCCAGCAGCTTGAACGGAGACTCTGTGCAAGAGACCCAGTACTTC

d_call: -
j_call: TRBJ2-2
v_call: TRBV7-2
clone_size: once
cdr3_aa: CASSWSTAGYTGELFF
cdr3_nt: TGTGCCAGCAGCTGGTCAACGGCTGGCTACACCGGGGAGCTGTTTTTT

d_call: TRBD2
j_call: TRBJ2-5
v_call: TRBV6-1
clone_size: -
cdr3_aa: CASTESGGVETQYF
cdr3_nt: TGTGCCAGCACGGAAAGCGGGGGGGTAGAGACCCAGTACTTC

d_call: -
j_call: TRBJ2-3
v_call: TRBV7-9
clone_size: once
cdr3_aa: CASSLGLRITDTQYF
cdr3_nt: TGTGCCAGCAGCTTGGGGCTGAGGATCACAGATACGCAGTATTTT

d_call: TRBD1
j_call: TRBJ1-6
v_call: TRBV6-5
clone_size: -
cdr3_aa: CASGPRDRFNSPLHF
cdr3_nt: TGTGCCAGCGGCCCCCGGGACAGGTTTAATTCACCCCTCCACTTT

d_call: -
j_call: TRBJ2-5
v_call: TRBV6-1
clone_size: -
cdr3_aa: CASSARRTRQETQYF
cdr3_nt: TGTGCCAGCAGTGCCAGGAGAACTCGGCAAGAGACCCAGTACTTC

d_call: TRBD2
j_call: TRBJ2-2
v_call: TRBV11-2
clone_size: -
cdr3_aa: CASSATTSGGAGGELFF
cdr3_nt: TGTGCCAGCAGCGCGACCACTAGCGGGGGGGCCGGCGGGGAGCTGTTTTTT

d_call: -
j_call: TRBJ1-5
v_call: TRBV4-1
clone_size: -
cdr3_aa: CASSRLAVGDSNQSQHF
cdr3_nt: TGCGCCAGCAGCCGGTTAGCGGTGGGGGATAGCAATCAGTCCCAGCATTTT

d_call: TRBD1
j_call: TRBJ2-7
v_call: TRBV28
clone_size: -
cdr3_aa: CASSFSPRQGSPHF
cdr3_nt: TGTGCCAGCAGTTTTTCCCCAAGACAGGGAAGCCCTCACTTC

d_call: TRBD2
j_call: TRBJ2-7
v_call: TRBV7-9
clone_size: -
cdr3_aa: CASSLVGGRAHEQYF
cdr3_nt: TGTGCCAGCAGCTTAGTTGGAGGGAGGGCACACGAGCAGTACTTC

d_call: -
j_call: TRBJ2-7
v_call: TRBV5-8
clone_size: -
cdr3_aa: CASSLATPVQVEQYF
cdr3_nt: TGTGCCAGCAGCTTGGCTACCCCCGTACAGGTTGAGCAGTACTTC

d_call: -
j_call: TRBJ2-2
v_call: TRBV9
clone_size: once
cdr3_aa: CASSAGTNTGELFF
cdr3_nt: TGTGCCAGCAGCGCCGGGACTAACACCGGGGAGCTGTTTTTT

d_call: TRBD2
j_call: TRBJ2-1
v_call: TRBV29-1
clone_size: few
cdr3_aa: CSARRTSGGPNNEQFF
cdr3_nt: TGCAGCGCCCGAAGAACTAGCGGGGGCCCAAACAATGAGCAGTTCTTC

d_call: -
j_call: TRBJ2-7
v_call: TRBV5-1
clone_size: -
cdr3_aa: CASSLEVGTNEQYF
cdr3_nt: TGCGCCAGCAGCTTGGAGGTGGGGACCAACGAGCAGTACTTC

d_call: -
j_call: TRBJ1-6
v_call: TRBV7-2
clone_size: -
cdr3_aa: CASSWPRSSYNSPLHF
cdr3_nt: TGTGCCAGCAGCTGGCCCAGGAGCTCCTATAATTCACCCCTCCACTTT